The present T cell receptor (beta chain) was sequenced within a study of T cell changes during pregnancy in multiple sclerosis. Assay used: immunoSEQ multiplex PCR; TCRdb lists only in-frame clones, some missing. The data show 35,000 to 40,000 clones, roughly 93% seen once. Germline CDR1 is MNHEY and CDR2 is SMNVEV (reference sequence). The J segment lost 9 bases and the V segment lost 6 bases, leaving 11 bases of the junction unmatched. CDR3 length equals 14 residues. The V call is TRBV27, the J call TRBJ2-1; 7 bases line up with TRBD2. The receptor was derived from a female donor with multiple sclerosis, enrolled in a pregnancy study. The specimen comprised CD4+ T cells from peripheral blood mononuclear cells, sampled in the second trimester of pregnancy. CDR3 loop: CASRGGAIRGEQFF. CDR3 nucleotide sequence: TGTGCCAGCAGGGGAGGGGCGATTCGGGGTGAGCAGTTCTTC.